This TCR beta chain is from a study of CD8+ T cells in alopecia areata. Findings and limits, study-wide: Possibly as an HLA-related effect, TCR sharing across patients appeared less clear than in mice. Clonality in the scalp and expanded CD8+ clones ranked among the top 100 were significantly decreased by tofacitinib. An increase in clonality over normal scalp was evident in lesional scalp, especially alopecia totalis/universalis. Throughout tofacitinib, many expanded lesional clones continued to persist in scalp and blood.

A word on this clone: As yet, its antigen is unknown.

Extracted from the samples, RNA was reverse transcribed into cDNA to serve as the sequencing template. Assay: immunoSEQ multiplex PCR; the TCRdb copy retains only in-frame clones and omits some. Of about 19,000 clones in the sample, approximately 56% were seen once. This CDR3 contains 15 residues. Per the germline V gene, CDR1 is SGHRS and CDR2 is YFSETQ. J lost 9 bases, V lost 4 bases, and 12 bases had no gene match. Treatment described: oral pan-JAK inhibitor, 5-10 mg twice daily. Lesional scalp tissue (obtained by punch biopsy) and peripheral blood were collected from alopecia areata patients. V and J are TRBV5-1 and TRBJ1-2, with 10 bases aligning to TRBD1. The sample in question was skin, obtained at week 4, from a patient treated with tofacitinib. This TCR was sampled from a human donor with alopecia areata. The CDR3 loop reads CASSGATGGAESYTF. The CDR3 DNA is TGCGCCAGCAGCGGAGCGACAGGGGGCGCGGAGAGCTACACCTTC.